Listed below are T cell receptor beta chains from one sample, sequenced in a study of cytomegalovirus exposure and HLA in healthy donors. Data came from immunoSEQ multiplex PCR; TCRdb stores just in-frame clones and leaves some out. The sample yields around 130,000 clones, about 74% seen once. The specimen sequenced was PBMCs. All receptors come from a man aged 40-50 years in good health and CMV-seropositive. Both conserved end residues are part of each CDR3. The D gene is left open where the match is weak. Clone size is given for some rows only: seen once, a few or many times, or a class if the clone is expanded.

abundance: .; j_gene: TRBJ2-2; v_gene: TRBV7-4; d_gene: .; CDR3nt: TGTGCCAGCAGCTGTCCGACAGAGACTACCGGGGAGCTGTTTTTT; CDR3aa: CASSCPTETTGELFF
abundance: .; j_gene: TRBJ2-3; v_gene: TRBV5-1; d_gene: TRBD1; CDR3nt: TGCGCCAGCAGCTTGGACGGACAGGGGAGTGGTGCGCAGTATTTT; CDR3aa: CASSLDGQGSGAQYF
abundance: .; j_gene: TRBJ1-3; v_gene: TRBV6-1; d_gene: TRBD1; CDR3nt: TGTGCCAGCAGTGCTTCCGGGACAGGGAGTATCACTGGAAACACCATATATTTT; CDR3aa: CASSASGTGSITGNTIYF
abundance: .; j_gene: TRBJ2-7; v_gene: TRBV7-2; d_gene: .; CDR3nt: TGTGCCAGCAGCTTAGATACAGCCACCGAGCAGTACTTC; CDR3aa: CASSLDTATEQYF
abundance: .; j_gene: TRBJ1-4; v_gene: TRBV27; d_gene: TRBD1; CDR3nt: TGTGCCAGCAGGACAGGGGTGGCGGGTGAAAAACTGTTTTTT; CDR3aa: CASRTGVAGEKLFF
abundance: .; j_gene: TRBJ1-5; v_gene: TRBV27; d_gene: TRBD1; CDR3nt: TGTGCCAGCAGTTCAGGACAGGGGGCTGTTAATCAGCCCCAGCATTTT; CDR3aa: CASSSGQGAVNQPQHF
abundance: few; j_gene: TRBJ1-1; v_gene: TRBV5-1; d_gene: .; CDR3nt: TGCGCCAGCAGCTTGGGGCATGGAGGGGGGGACACTGAAGCTTTCTTT; CDR3aa: CASSLGHGGGDTEAFF
abundance: few; j_gene: TRBJ2-7; v_gene: TRBV5-5; d_gene: TRBD1; CDR3nt: TGTGCCAGCAGCTTCAGGACAGGGGTATACGAGCAGTACTTC; CDR3aa: CASSFRTGVYEQYF
abundance: .; j_gene: TRBJ1-2; v_gene: TRBV19; d_gene: TRBD1; CDR3nt: TGTGCCAGTAGTCCCCCCGGGGCAGGGGGATTTGGCACCTTC; CDR3aa: CASSPPGAGGFGTF
abundance: once; j_gene: TRBJ2-7; v_gene: TRBV6-5; d_gene: TRBD1; CDR3nt: TGTGCCAGCAGACCCGGGACAGGGTTTTACGAGCAGTACTTC; CDR3aa: CASRPGTGFYEQYF
abundance: .; j_gene: TRBJ2-5; v_gene: TRBV29-1; d_gene: .; CDR3nt: TGCAGCGTTCAAAGGGGTTCGCAAGAGACCCAGTACTTC; CDR3aa: CSVQRGSQETQYF
abundance: once; j_gene: TRBJ1-1; v_gene: TRBV5-5; d_gene: .; CDR3nt: TGTGCCAGCAGCTTGTTTTCAGGGATGAACACTGAAGCTTTCTTT; CDR3aa: CASSLFSGMNTEAFF
abundance: .; j_gene: TRBJ2-7; v_gene: TRBV6-1; d_gene: TRBD2; CDR3nt: TGTGCCAGCAGTCGACTAGCGGGAGGCTACGAGCAGTACTTC; CDR3aa: CASSRLAGGYEQYF
abundance: .; j_gene: TRBJ2-1; v_gene: TRBV27; d_gene: TRBD2; CDR3nt: TGTGCCAGCATGGGACTAGCGGGATACAATGAGCAGTTCTTC; CDR3aa: CASMGLAGYNEQFF
abundance: .; j_gene: TRBJ1-2; v_gene: TRBV7-9; d_gene: TRBD1; CDR3nt: TGTGCCAGCAGCCTCGGACAGGGTGGCTACACCTTC; CDR3aa: CASSLGQGGYTF
abundance: once; j_gene: TRBJ2-1; v_gene: TRBV27; d_gene: TRBD1; CDR3nt: TGTGCCAGCAGTCCAGACAGGGTGCGGCATGAGCAGTTCTTC; CDR3aa: CASSPDRVRHEQFF
abundance: .; j_gene: TRBJ1-3; v_gene: TRBV5-5; d_gene: .; CDR3nt: TGTGCCAGCAGCTTGAACCCAGGACTTCAATACACCATATATTTT; CDR3aa: CASSLNPGLQYTIYF
abundance: .; j_gene: TRBJ2-7; v_gene: TRBV7-8; d_gene: .; CDR3nt: TGTGCCAGCAGCTTGCTTCGTGAACTATCCTACGAGCAGTACTTC; CDR3aa: CASSLLRELSYEQYF
abundance: .; j_gene: TRBJ1-5; v_gene: TRBV7-8; d_gene: TRBD1; CDR3nt: TGTGCCAGCAGCTTTAGGACAGGGGGCAATCAGCCCCAGCATTTT; CDR3aa: CASSFRTGGNQPQHF
abundance: .; j_gene: TRBJ1-1; v_gene: TRBV19; d_gene: .; CDR3nt: TGTGCCAGCAGACAGCAGAACACTGAAGCTTTCTTT; CDR3aa: CASRQQNTEAFF
abundance: .; j_gene: TRBJ1-5; v_gene: TRBV7-9; d_gene: TRBD1; CDR3nt: TGTGCCAGCAGGGGTGGACAGGACAATCAGCCCCAGCATTTT; CDR3aa: CASRGGQDNQPQHF
abundance: .; j_gene: TRBJ1-1; v_gene: TRBV6-4; d_gene: .; CDR3nt: TGTGCCAGCAGTGACTCGACAGGTCATGTAACTGAAGCTTTCTTT; CDR3aa: CASSDSTGHVTEAFF
abundance: .; j_gene: TRBJ2-7; v_gene: TRBV5-6; d_gene: TRBD1; CDR3nt: TGTGCCAGCAGCCCACCCGGGACAGGGACCCACGAGCAGTACTTC; CDR3aa: CASSPPGTGTHEQYF
abundance: .; j_gene: TRBJ2-7; v_gene: TRBV6-5; d_gene: .; CDR3nt: TGTGCCAGCAGCCCCAAGACAGGCACCTACGAGCGGTACTTC; CDR3aa: CASSPKTGTYERYF
abundance: once; j_gene: TRBJ2-7; v_gene: TRBV12-5; d_gene: TRBD1; CDR3nt: TGTGCTAGTGGTAACTACAGGGGTCCTACCTACGAGCAGTACTTC; CDR3aa: CASGNYRGPTYEQYF
abundance: once; j_gene: TRBJ1-1; v_gene: TRBV28; d_gene: .; CDR3nt: TGTGCCAGCAGTTGGCGCGGACAGCTCGGGGACACTGAAGCTTTCTTT; CDR3aa: CASSWRGQLGDTEAFF
abundance: .; j_gene: TRBJ1-1; v_gene: TRBV28; d_gene: .; CDR3nt: TGTGCCAGCAGTTTAAATCCGACAGCCCCGAACACTGAAGCTTTCTTT; CDR3aa: CASSLNPTAPNTEAFF
abundance: .; j_gene: TRBJ1-1; v_gene: TRBV6-6; d_gene: .; CDR3nt: TGTGCCAGCATTCTAAGGGGTGCGAACACTGAAGCTTTCTTT; CDR3aa: CASILRGANTEAFF
abundance: .; j_gene: TRBJ1-1; v_gene: TRBV4-1; d_gene: .; CDR3nt: TGCGCCAGCAGCCAACTACTGAACACTGAAGCTTTCTTT; CDR3aa: CASSQLLNTEAFF
abundance: .; j_gene: TRBJ2-3; v_gene: TRBV29-1; d_gene: TRBD2; CDR3nt: TGCAGCGTTGGACTAGCGGGGGTCCCAGATACGCAGTATTTT; CDR3aa: CSVGLAGVPDTQYF
abundance: .; j_gene: TRBJ2-1; v_gene: TRBV25-1; d_gene: TRBD2; CDR3nt: TGTGCCAGCAGTGTTAGCGGGAGGGCGCATGAGCAGTTCTTC; CDR3aa: CASSVSGRAHEQFF
abundance: .; j_gene: TRBJ1-2; v_gene: TRBV30; d_gene: TRBD1; CDR3nt: TGTGCCTGGACCTGTAGTGGGACAGTCTGTGGCTACACCTTC; CDR3aa: CAWTCSGTVCGYTF
abundance: few; j_gene: TRBJ1-2; v_gene: TRBV4-1; d_gene: TRBD1; CDR3nt: TGCGCCAGCAGCCAAGGACAGGGGGTCTATGGCTACACCTTC; CDR3aa: CASSQGQGVYGYTF
abundance: .; j_gene: TRBJ2-7; v_gene: TRBV5-4; d_gene: .; CDR3nt: TGTGCCAGCAGCTTAGGGGGAAGTCACTACGAGCAGTACTTC; CDR3aa: CASSLGGSHYEQYF
abundance: .; j_gene: TRBJ2-7; v_gene: TRBV7-9; d_gene: .; CDR3nt: TGTGCCAGCAGCTTAGCGGGCCTAGCTTGGTACGAGCAGTACTTC; CDR3aa: CASSLAGLAWYEQYF
abundance: .; j_gene: TRBJ2-1; v_gene: TRBV12-5; d_gene: TRBD2; CDR3nt: TGTGCTGCCGGGACTAGCGGGGGGAATGAGCAGTTCTTC; CDR3aa: CAAGTSGGNEQFF
abundance: .; j_gene: TRBJ1-4; v_gene: TRBV19; d_gene: TRBD1; CDR3nt: TGTGCCAGTAGTACCGGGACAGGGGTCGGTGAAAAACTGTTTTTT; CDR3aa: CASSTGTGVGEKLFF
abundance: .; j_gene: TRBJ2-7; v_gene: TRBV4-2; d_gene: .; CDR3nt: TGTGCCAGCAGCCAGGGAGACGAGCAGTACTTC; CDR3aa: CASSQGDEQYF
abundance: .; j_gene: TRBJ1-4; v_gene: TRBV15; d_gene: TRBD1; CDR3nt: TGTGCCACCAGCAGGGGGCAGGGGGCCTATCTTAATGAAAAACTGTTTTTT; CDR3aa: CATSRGQGAYLNEKLFF
abundance: .; j_gene: TRBJ1-5; v_gene: TRBV2; d_gene: .; CDR3nt: TGTGCCAGCAGTGAAGCGCAGCGTAATGTTCAGCCCCAGCATTTT; CDR3aa: CASSEAQRNVQPQHF